Listed below are T cell receptor beta chains from one sample, sequenced in a study of vaccination and CD4 T cells after COVID-19. Using its own MiXCR run on the PCR reads, TCRdb lists one record per CDR3 protein. The data hold roughly 16,000 distinct CDR3 sequences, with 45% to 65% observed a single time. No cognate antigen is known for these TCRs. The specimen comprised cultured CD4+ T cells from blood, sampled after SARS-CoV-2 vaccination. Receptors originate from a human donor with COVID-19. The CDR3 runs from the conserved cysteine through the conserved F or W.

j_call,v_call,cdr3_aa
TRBJ2-5,TRBV19,CASSEPSRGQETQYF
TRBJ2-1,TRBV25-1,CASRRTSGGGYNEQFF
TRBJ1-3,TRBV19,CASSIGDSIYF
TRBJ1-1,TRBV5-1,CASSSAGTRGTEAFF
TRBJ1-5,TRBV28,CASRGGVDVVGVQPQHF
TRBJ1-5,TRBV20-1,CSAKGMGIQPQHF
TRBJ1-6,TRBV19,CASRGQDSSLNNSPLHF
TRBJ2-7,TRBV11-3,CASSLETSGGFLYEQYF
TRBJ2-5,TRBV7-2,CASSLENRVETQYF
TRBJ1-3,TRBV20-1,CSASRDSLGNTIYF
TRBJ1-5,TRBV15,CATSRNRGTSNQPQHF
TRBJ2-3,TRBV27,CASSLSRATNTDTQYF
TRBJ2-5,TRBV19,CASSSGRVGTQYF
TRBJ1-6,TRBV6-2/TRBV6-3,CASSSGTGSYNSPLHF
TRBJ2-1,TRBV25-1,CASSPRTSGSSYNEQFF